A single sample gave rise to the 32 T cell receptor beta chains below, sequenced in a study of T cell responses to AZD1222 COVID-19 vaccine. TCRdb's copy holds only in-frame clones and misses some; the assay was immunoSEQ multiplex PCR. The table has 100,000 to 120,000 clones, about 95% seen once; the top ten hold about 3%. Sequenced material: peripheral blood, taken 28 days after the second AZD1222 dose. The receptors derive from an adult who received the AZD1222 COVID-19 vaccine.

The chain uses TRBV5-1 and TRBJ2-7; 9 bases are a match to TRBD1. Germline values: CDR1 SGHRS, CDR2 YFSETQ. The CDR3 has 16 amino acids. V gave up 0 bases and J gave up 4 bases; unmatched junction bases: 8. CDR3: CASSLAAGQGSYEQYF. The CDR3 nucleotides read TGCGCCAGCAGCTTGGCCGCGGGACAGGGCTCTTACGAGCAGTACTTC.

V gene TRBV15 combines with J gene TRBJ1-5; the D is unclear. This CDR3 has 15 amino acids. Trimming cost V 0 bases and J 0 bases, with 6 bases left between them. Germline loops: CDR1 LNHNV, CDR2 YYDKDF (reference sequence). The CDR3 protein is CATSREVSSNQPQHF. DNA for the CDR3: TGTGCCACCAGCAGAGAGGTTAGTAGCAATCAGCCCCAGCATTTT.

The CDR3 sequence: CASSTRRRSTYEQYF. The CDR3, as DNA: TGTGCCAGTAGTACCCGGCGACGAAGCACCTACGAGCAGTACTTC. This chain links TRBV19 with TRBJ2-7; no clear D gene. The CDR3 is 15 residues long. Germline values: CDR1 LNHDA, CDR2 SQIVND (reference sequence). Trimming pared 4 bases from V and 2 bases from J, leaving 15 bases between.

V is TRBV10-3 and J is TRBJ2-5, with 7 bases that match TRBD2. V lost 8 bases, J lost 0 bases, and 12 bases stayed unmatched. CDR1 ENHRY and CDR2 SYGVKD come from the germline V gene. The CDR3 consists of 16 residues. The CDR3 spells CAIAGSSGGYQETQYF. The CDR3 nucleotides are TGTGCCATCGCGGGGTCTAGCGGAGGGTACCAAGAGACCCAGTACTTC.

The genes are TRBV4-1 and TRBJ2-1; the D is unclear. This CDR3 is 18 amino acids long. V lost 4 bases and J 6 bases, leaving 25 bases between the germline ends. CDR1 is MGHRA, CDR2 YSYEKL, per germline. The CDR3 reads CASSPGPVVRPVINEQFF. The CDR3, as DNA: TGCGCCAGCAGCCCCGGACCCGTCGTACGCCCAGTTATCAATGAGCAGTTCTTC.

The V call is TRBV6-2 or TRBV6-3, the J call TRBJ1-1; D remains unclear. This CDR3 has 13 residues. The V end lost 2 bases, the J end lost 6 bases, and 10 bases lay between the germline ends. CDR1 MNHEY and CDR2 SVGEGT come from the germline V gene. As DNA, the CDR3 is TGTGCCAGCAGTTACATCGGGGTCTCTGAAGCTTTCTTT. Its protein product is CASSYIGVSEAFF.

The chain couples TRBV2 to TRBJ1-6; tentative D call: TRBD1 (5 bases). The CDR3 has 15 amino acids. In germline, CDR1 is SNHLY, CDR2 FYNNEI. Between the trimmed V and J ends, which lost 4 bases and 8 bases, there was a span of 15 bases. The chain's CDR3 is CASSVHSLGDSPLHF. The DNA for the CDR3 is TGTGCCAGCAGTGTTCACAGTTTGGGGGATTCACCCCTCCACTTT.

CDR3 in amino acids: CASSPGQNTGELFF. CDR3 nucleotide sequence: TGTGCCAGCAGCCCGGGACAGAACACCGGGGAGCTGTTTTTT. The chain is built from TRBV11-1 and TRBJ2-2; TRBD1 might be the D (6 bases). The CDR3 loop spans 14 amino acids. Germline-derived CDR1 and CDR2 are SGHAT and FQDESV (reference sequence). Trimming shortened V by 5 bases and J by 1 base, and 8 bases separated the two germline ends.

This clone was detected only once. The rearrangement links TRBV10-1 to TRBJ2-3, with 10 bases lining up with TRBD2. Trimming removed 5 bases from V and 0 bases from J; junction bases left unmatched: 14. This CDR3 region has 19 residues. The germline CDR1 and CDR2 sequences are WNHNN and SYGVQD (reference sequence). CDR3: CASSNLRAAGGPSTDTQYF. The DNA of the CDR3 is TGCGCCAGCAGTAACCTGAGGGCAGCGGGGGGGCCCAGCACAGATACGCAGTATTTT.

The V gene is TRBV30, the J gene TRBJ1-1; unclear D gene. Germline V gene data show CDR1 as GTSNPN and CDR2 as SVGIG (reference sequence). The CDR3 is 14 residues long. Trimming pared 8 bases from V and 5 bases from J, leaving 21 bases between. The CDR3: CAERNTPGGTEAFF. CDR3 nucleotides: TGTGCCGAGCGGAACACTCCCGGAGGGACTGAAGCTTTCTTT.

This chain links TRBV4-2 with TRBJ1-1; 7 bases map to TRBD1. The V gene end was trimmed by 0 bases and the J gene end by 0 bases; junction bases not matched to a gene: 7. This CDR3 is 17 amino acids long. Germline loops: CDR1 LGHNA, CDR2 YNFKEQ. The DNA of the CDR3 is TGTGCCAGCAGCCAAGATCCCAGGGGGGACATGAACACTGAAGCTTTCTTT. This gives the protein CASSQDPRGDMNTEAFF.

The chain couples TRBV19 to TRBJ2-1; D is uncertain. Trimming took 2 bases from V and 0 from J, leaving 20 bases between them. Germline assignment: CDR1 LNHDA and CDR2 SQIVND (reference sequence). The CDR3 totals 19 residues. CDR3 residues: CASSINGFYGSSSYNEQFF. In nucleotides, the CDR3 is TGTGCCAGTAGTATAAATGGGTTTTACGGGTCTAGCTCCTACAATGAGCAGTTCTTC.

The chain is built from TRBV4-1 and TRBJ2-7, with 7 bases matching TRBD2. CDR3 size: 15 residues. CDR1 MGHRA and CDR2 YSYEKL come from the germline V gene. The ends lost 1 base at V and 1 base at J; junction bases unmatched: 4. CDR3 sequence reads: CASSQAGAGSYEQYF. The CDR3 nucleotides read TGCGCCAGCAGCCAAGCGGGAGCGGGATCCTACGAGCAGTACTTC.

The genes are TRBV29-1 and TRBJ2-7; D is ambiguous. Germline lookup yields CDR1 SQVTM and CDR2 ANQGSEA. Between the trimmed V and J ends, which lost 4 bases and 5 bases, there was a span of 3 bases. The CDR3 totals 9 residues. This chain's CDR3 is CSVGNEQYF. The CDR3 DNA reads TGCAGCGTTGGGAACGAGCAGTACTTC.

This chain connects TRBV12-3 or TRBV12-4 to TRBJ1-1; D unclear. V dropped 3 bases and J dropped 5 bases, with 10 bases sitting between them. This CDR3 has 13 amino acids. The CDR3 DNA sequence: TGTGCCAGCAGTTTGTGGCTTGGAACTGAAGCTTTCTTT. This encodes CASSLWLGTEAFF.

V and J are TRBV3-1 (or the pseudogene TRBV3-2) and TRBJ2-3; 9 bases align to TRBD2. This CDR3 contains 15 residues. V lost 4 bases and J lost 2; bases outside the gene matches: 4. From germline, CDR1 is LGHDT and CDR2 YNNKEL (reference sequence). CDR3 DNA: TGTGCCAGCAGCCTCGGGACTAGCTTCACAGATACGCAGTATTTT. Translated, it gives CASSLGTSFTDTQYF.

This rearrangement joins TRBV3-1 (or the pseudogene TRBV3-2) to TRBJ2-1; D may correspond to TRBD1 or TRBD2 (5 bases each). The V end was cut by 0 bases, the J end by 5 bases, with 23 bases between. The CDR3 has 19 residues. From germline, CDR1 is LGHDT and CDR2 YNNKEL (reference sequence). The CDR3 nucleotides are TGTGCCAGCAGCCAAGACGATTTCTTGAGGGCAGGGAGCGACAATGAGCAGTTCTTC. Its translation: CASSQDDFLRAGSDNEQFF.

The V gene is TRBV11-3, the J gene TRBJ2-1; 12 bases fit TRBD2. The V gene end was trimmed by 0 bases and the J gene end by 10 bases; junction bases not matched to a gene: 10. CDR1 is SGHNT, CDR2 YENEEA, per germline. The CDR3 has 17 residues. The CDR3 DNA reads as TGTGCCAGCAGCTTAGATCCCCCTAGCGGGGGGGCCGGGGAGCAGTTCTTC. This codes for CASSLDPPSGGAGEQFF.

This clone was seen just once. This sequence joins TRBV5-1 and TRBJ1-2; D is perhaps TRBD1 (6 bases). This CDR3 has 16 residues. The V end lost 2 bases, the J end lost 3 bases, and 17 bases lay between the germline ends. Germline assignment: CDR1 SGHRS and CDR2 YFSETQ. CDR3 loop: CASSFPGGDSYYGYTF. The DNA for the CDR3 is TGCGCCAGCAGCTTCCCCGGGGGCGATAGCTACTATGGCTACACCTTC. Together with reference TRBV5-1 and TRBJ1-2, the CDR3 gives the full variable domain: KAGVTQTPRYLIKTRGQQVTLSCSPISGHRSVSWYQQTPGQGLQFLFEYFSETQRNKGNFPGRFSGRQFSNSRSEMNVSTLELGDSALYLCASSFPGGDSYYGYTFGSGTRLTVV.

The chain links TRBV6-5 to TRBJ1-1; D is unclear. CDR1 MNHEY and CDR2 SVGAGI come from the germline V gene. This CDR3 spans 15 amino acids. In nucleotides, the CDR3 is TGTGCAGCCGGCGAAGAGGGTGTTCCAAACACTGAAGCTTTCTTT. Its protein product is CAAGEEGVPNTEAFF.

This clone was observed a few times. The chain uses TRBV15 and TRBJ1-6; 8 bases line up with TRBD1. Germline V gene lookup returns CDR1 LNHNV and CDR2 YYDKDF (reference sequence). The CDR3 sequence is 15 residues long. Losses at the gene ends were 2 bases for V and 7 bases for J; bases not matched to a gene: 4. CDR3 nucleotide sequence: TGTGCCACCAGCAGAACCGGGACAGGAAATTCACCCCTCCACTTT. Its translation is CATSRTGTGNSPLHF. Full variable domain (remainder filled in from reference TRBV15 and TRBJ1-6): DAMVIQNPRYQVTQFGKPVTLSCSQTLNHNVMYWYQQKSSQAPKLLFHYYDKDFNNEADTPDNFQSRRPNTSFCFLDIRSPGLGDTAMYLCATSRTGTGNSPLHFGNGTRLTVT.

The chain employs TRBV9 and TRBJ1-1; the D gene is possibly TRBD1 (5 bases). CDR1 is SGDLS, CDR2 YYNGEE, per germline. V gave up 2 bases and J gave up 0 bases, with 8 bases separating them. The CDR3 runs to 14 residues. Here the CDR3 reads CASSVGGMNTEAFF. In nucleotides, the CDR3 is TGTGCCAGCAGCGTGGGGGGAATGAACACTGAAGCTTTCTTT.

This sequence joins TRBV6-5 and TRBJ1-5; 8 positions match TRBD1. This CDR3 contains 15 residues. After removal of 6 bases from V and 2 bases from J, the junction contained 6 bases not matched to a gene. The germline CDR1 and CDR2 sequences are MNHEY and SVGAGI. CDR3 DNA: TGTGCCAGCAGCCCCGGACAGGGCCGCAATCAGCCCCAGCATTTT. This codes for CASSPGQGRNQPQHF.

The chain carries TRBV19 and TRBJ1-5; D gene ambiguous. This CDR3 is built from 14 residues. Germline CDR1 LNHDA, CDR2 SQIVND (reference sequence). The V end lost 7 bases, the J end lost 0 bases, and 10 bases lay between the germline ends. This CDR3 reads CASIGRYSNQPQHF. In nucleotides, the CDR3 is TGTGCCAGTATCGGTCGTTATAGCAATCAGCCCCAGCATTTT.

The rearrangement uses TRBV29-1 and TRBJ1-1; D call uncertain. The CDR3 is 13 residues long. V dropped 1 base and J dropped 0 bases, with 6 bases sitting between them. Looked up from germline, CDR1 is SQVTM and CDR2 is ANQGSEA. The CDR3 loop reads CSVEVRVNTEAFF. The CDR3 DNA reads as TGCAGCGTTGAAGTTCGGGTGAACACTGAAGCTTTCTTT.

The chain couples TRBV7-9 to TRBJ1-3; D gene unclear. The CDR3 is made up of 14 amino acids. The V gene's germline CDR1 is SEHNR and CDR2 FQNEAQ (reference sequence). V dropped 1 base and J dropped 2 bases, with 6 bases sitting between them. CDR3 coding DNA: TGTGCCAGCAGCTTAGGCCAGACTGGAAACACCATATATTTT. Protein: CASSLGQTGNTIYF.

The chain couples TRBV2 to TRBJ1-4; D is undetermined. CDR1 is SNHLY and CDR2 is FYNNEI in the germline V gene. Trimming pared 5 bases from V and 7 bases from J, leaving 11 bases between. This CDR3 is built from 13 residues. In DNA, the CDR3 is TGTGCCAGCAGTTACGATCCGCCTGAAAAACTGTTTTTT. Residues: CASSYDPPEKLFF.

This sequence joins TRBV5-4 and TRBJ2-5; tentative D call: TRBD2 (6 bases). The CDR3 is 13 amino acids. Germline V CDR1 and CDR2: SGHNT, YYREEE (reference sequence). Deletions cut 0 bases from V and 5 bases from J, with 8 bases between. The CDR3 protein is CASSLAAGETQYF. The CDR3 DNA reads TGTGCCAGCAGCTTGGCGGCGGGGGAGACCCAGTACTTC.

The V gene is TRBV2, the J gene TRBJ1-1, with D perhaps TRBD1 (5 bases). Trimming removed 5 bases at V and 5 bases at J, with 15 bases between. There are 14 residues in the CDR3. Germline V gene lookup returns CDR1 SNHLY and CDR2 FYNNEI. The chain's CDR3 is CASSRQSWGTEAFF. In nucleotides, the CDR3 is TGTGCCAGCAGTCGACAGTCTTGGGGGACTGAAGCTTTCTTT. Drawing the rest from reference TRBV2 and TRBJ1-1, the complete variable domain is EPEVTQTPSHQVTQMGQEVILRCVPISNHLYFYWYRQILGQKVEFLVSFYNNEISEKSEIFDDQFSVERPDGSNFTLKIRSTKLEDSAMYFCASSRQSWGTEAFFGQGTRLTVV.

V gene TRBV2 combines with J gene TRBJ1-2; D uncertain. The germline V and J ends were trimmed by 3 bases and 6 bases, with 5 bases remaining between them. Germline CDR1 reads SNHLY; CDR2 reads FYNNEI. The CDR3 has 11 residues. The DNA of the CDR3 is TGTGCCAGCAGTGATATGAATGGCTACACCTTC. Its protein product is CASSDMNGYTF.

This rearrangement joins TRBV28 to TRBJ1-1, with TRBD1 as a possible D gene (5 bases). Trimming cost V 6 bases and J 1 base, with 15 bases left between them. The CDR3 loop spans 15 amino acids. Looked up from germline, CDR1 is MDHEN and CDR2 is SYDVKM. For the CDR3, the DNA is TGTGCCAGCAGGAATCGGGGACGGCAGAACACTGAAGCTTTCTTT. This encodes CASRNRGRQNTEAFF.

The J gene is TRBJ1-1, the V gene TRBV12-3 or TRBV12-4; D possibly corresponds to TRBD1 (5 bases). This CDR3 has 13 residues. V lost 3 bases to trimming and J lost 1 base, with 6 bases between them. The CDR3 region is CASSFQGNTEAFF. In DNA form, the CDR3 reads TGTGCCAGCAGTTTTCAGGGGAACACTGAAGCTTTCTTT.